This TCR beta chain was recovered during a study of blood T cell repertoires in COVID-19. The method was immunoSEQ multiplex PCR; TCRdb's version includes in-frame clones alone and lacks a portion of them. This repertoire shows approximately 460,000 clones, 80% to 90% found once; its top ten account for around 0.92%. Seattle patients were enrolled during active infection and followed longitudinally. The CDR3 runs 18 residues. Germline V CDR1 and CDR2: SEHNR, FQNEAQ (reference sequence). Losses at the gene ends were 3 bases for V and 4 bases for J; bases not matched to a gene: 12. Material for sequencing was peripheral blood. This receptor was obtained from a man between 18 and 35 years old with COVID-19, enrolled during active disease. This chain links TRBV7-9 with TRBJ2-5, with 12 bases matching TRBD2. The CDR3 reads CASSFSTLGLAGSETQYF. In nucleotides, the CDR3 is TGTGCCAGCAGCTTTAGTACGCTGGGACTAGCGGGTTCAGAGACCCAGTACTTC.